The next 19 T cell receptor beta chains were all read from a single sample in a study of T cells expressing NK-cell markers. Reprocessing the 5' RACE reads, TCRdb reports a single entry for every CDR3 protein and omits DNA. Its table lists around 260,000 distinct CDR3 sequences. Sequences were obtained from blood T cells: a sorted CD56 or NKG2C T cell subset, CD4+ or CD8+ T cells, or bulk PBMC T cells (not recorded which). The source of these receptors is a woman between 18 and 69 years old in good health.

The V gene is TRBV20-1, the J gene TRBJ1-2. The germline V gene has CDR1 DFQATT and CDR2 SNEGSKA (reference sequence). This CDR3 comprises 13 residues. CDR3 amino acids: CSASISGSHGYTF.

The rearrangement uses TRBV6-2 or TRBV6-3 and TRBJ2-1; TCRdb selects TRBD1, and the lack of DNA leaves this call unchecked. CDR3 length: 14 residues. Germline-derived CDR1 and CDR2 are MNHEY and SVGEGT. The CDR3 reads CASIPGGAVDEQFF.

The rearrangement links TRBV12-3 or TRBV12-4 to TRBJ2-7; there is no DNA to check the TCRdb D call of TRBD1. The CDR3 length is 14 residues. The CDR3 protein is CASSSAGTGIEQYF.

CDR3 in amino acids: CASGFTENQPQHF. The chain uses TRBV12-5 and TRBJ1-5. From germline, CDR1 is LGHNT and CDR2 FRNRAP. The CDR3 length is 13 residues.

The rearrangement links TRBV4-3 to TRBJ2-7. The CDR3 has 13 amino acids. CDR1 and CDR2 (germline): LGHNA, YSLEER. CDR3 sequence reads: CASSQDVRYEQYF.

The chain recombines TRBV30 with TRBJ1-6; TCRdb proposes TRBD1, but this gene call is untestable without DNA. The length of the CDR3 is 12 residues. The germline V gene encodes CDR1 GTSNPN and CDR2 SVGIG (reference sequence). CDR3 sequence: CAWTFPNSPLHF.

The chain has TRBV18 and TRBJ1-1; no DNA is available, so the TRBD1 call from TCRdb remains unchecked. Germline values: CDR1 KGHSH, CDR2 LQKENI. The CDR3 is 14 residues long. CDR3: CASQPRQENTEAFF. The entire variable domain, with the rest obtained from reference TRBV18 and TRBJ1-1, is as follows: NAGVMQNPRHLVRRRGQEARLRCSPMKGHSHVYWYRQLPEEGLKFMVYLQKENIIDESGMPKERFSAEFPKEGPSILRIQQVVRGDSAAYFCASQPRQENTEAFFGQGTRLTVV.

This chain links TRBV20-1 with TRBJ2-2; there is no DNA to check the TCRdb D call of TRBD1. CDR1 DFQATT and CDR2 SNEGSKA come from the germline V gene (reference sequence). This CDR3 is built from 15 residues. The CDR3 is CSANDRRGHTGELFF.

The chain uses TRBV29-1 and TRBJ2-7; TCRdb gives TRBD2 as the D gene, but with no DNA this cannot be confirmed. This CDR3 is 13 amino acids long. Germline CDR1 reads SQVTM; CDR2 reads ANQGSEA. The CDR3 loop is CSVAGLGLYEQYF.

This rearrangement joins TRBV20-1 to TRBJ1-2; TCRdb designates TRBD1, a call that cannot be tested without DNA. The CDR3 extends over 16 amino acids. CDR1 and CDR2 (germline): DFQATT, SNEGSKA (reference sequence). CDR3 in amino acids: CSAYQPGTGIHYGYTF.

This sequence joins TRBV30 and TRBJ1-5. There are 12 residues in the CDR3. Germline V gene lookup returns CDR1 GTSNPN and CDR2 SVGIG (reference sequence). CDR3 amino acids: CAWSVLGQPQHF.

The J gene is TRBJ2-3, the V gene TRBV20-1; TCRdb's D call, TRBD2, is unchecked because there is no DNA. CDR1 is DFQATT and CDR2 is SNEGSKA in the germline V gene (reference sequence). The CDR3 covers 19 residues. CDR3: CSARDLGVAGTSHTDTQYF.

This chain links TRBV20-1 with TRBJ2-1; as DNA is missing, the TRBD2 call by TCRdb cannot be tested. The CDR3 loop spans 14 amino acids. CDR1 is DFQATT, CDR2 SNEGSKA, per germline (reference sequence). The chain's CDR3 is CSARIAGLYNEQFF.

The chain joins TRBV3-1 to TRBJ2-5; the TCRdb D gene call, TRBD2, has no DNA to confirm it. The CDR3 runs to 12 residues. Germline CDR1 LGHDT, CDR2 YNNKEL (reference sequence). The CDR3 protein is CASSRLGETQYF.

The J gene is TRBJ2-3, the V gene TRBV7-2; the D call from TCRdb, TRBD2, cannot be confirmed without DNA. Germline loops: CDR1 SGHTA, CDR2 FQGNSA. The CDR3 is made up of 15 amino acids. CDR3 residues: CASSTSSGYTDTQYF.

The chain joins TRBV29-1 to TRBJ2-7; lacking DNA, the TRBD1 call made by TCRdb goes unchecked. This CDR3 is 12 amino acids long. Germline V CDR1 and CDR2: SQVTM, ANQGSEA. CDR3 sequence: CSVNWGNYEQYF.

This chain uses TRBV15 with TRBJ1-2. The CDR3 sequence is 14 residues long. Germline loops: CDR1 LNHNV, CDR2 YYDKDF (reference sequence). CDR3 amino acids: CATSRAAMGYGYTF. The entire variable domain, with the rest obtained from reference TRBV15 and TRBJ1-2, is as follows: DAMVIQNPRYQVTQFGKPVTLSCSQTLNHNVMYWYQQKSSQAPKLLFHYYDKDFNNEADTPDNFQSRRPNTSFCFLDIRSPGLGDTAMYLCATSRAAMGYGYTFGSGTRLTVV.

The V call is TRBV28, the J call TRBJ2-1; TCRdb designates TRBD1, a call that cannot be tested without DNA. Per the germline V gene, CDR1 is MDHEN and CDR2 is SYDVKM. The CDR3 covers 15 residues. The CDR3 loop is CASRGAGTGVKEQFF.

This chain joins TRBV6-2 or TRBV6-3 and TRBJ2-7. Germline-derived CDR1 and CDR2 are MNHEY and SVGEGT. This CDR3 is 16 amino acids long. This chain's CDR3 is CASSYSAQENSYEQYF.